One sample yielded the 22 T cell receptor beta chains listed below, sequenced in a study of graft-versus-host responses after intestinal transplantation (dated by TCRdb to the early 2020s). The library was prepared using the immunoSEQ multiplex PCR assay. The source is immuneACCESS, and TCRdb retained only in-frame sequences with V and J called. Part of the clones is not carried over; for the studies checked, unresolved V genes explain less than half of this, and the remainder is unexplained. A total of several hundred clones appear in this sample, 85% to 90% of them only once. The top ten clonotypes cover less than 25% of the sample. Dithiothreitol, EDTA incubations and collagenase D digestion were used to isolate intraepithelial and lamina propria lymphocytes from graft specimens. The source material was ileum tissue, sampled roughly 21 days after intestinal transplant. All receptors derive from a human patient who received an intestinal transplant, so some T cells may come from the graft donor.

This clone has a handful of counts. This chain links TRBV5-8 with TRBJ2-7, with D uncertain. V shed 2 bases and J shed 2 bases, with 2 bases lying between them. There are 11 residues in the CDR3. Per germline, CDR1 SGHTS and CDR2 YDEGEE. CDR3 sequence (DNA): TGTGCCAGCAGCTTAACCTACGAGCAGTACTTC. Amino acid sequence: CASSLTYEQYF.

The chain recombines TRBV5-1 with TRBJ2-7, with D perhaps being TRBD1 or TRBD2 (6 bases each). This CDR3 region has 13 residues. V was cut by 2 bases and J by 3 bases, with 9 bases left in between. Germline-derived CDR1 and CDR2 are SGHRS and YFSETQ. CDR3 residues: CASSLRGVYEQYF. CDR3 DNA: TGCGCCAGCAGCTTAAGGGGGGTCTACGAGCAGTACTTC.

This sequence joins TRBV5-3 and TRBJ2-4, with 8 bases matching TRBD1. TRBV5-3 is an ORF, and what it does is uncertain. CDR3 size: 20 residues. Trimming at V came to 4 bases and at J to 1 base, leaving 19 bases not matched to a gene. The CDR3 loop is CARSNPGRGRRSRAKNIQYF. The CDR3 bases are TGTGCCAGAAGCAACCCCGGCAGGGGGCGCCGGAGCCGGGCCAAAAACATTCAGTACTTC.

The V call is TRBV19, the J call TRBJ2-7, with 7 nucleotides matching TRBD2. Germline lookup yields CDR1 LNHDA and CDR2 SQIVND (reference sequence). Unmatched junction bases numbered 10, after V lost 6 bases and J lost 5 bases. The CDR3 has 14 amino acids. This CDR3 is CASSLRAGDDEQYF. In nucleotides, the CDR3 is TGTGCCAGTAGCCTGAGGGCGGGAGACGACGAGCAGTACTTC.

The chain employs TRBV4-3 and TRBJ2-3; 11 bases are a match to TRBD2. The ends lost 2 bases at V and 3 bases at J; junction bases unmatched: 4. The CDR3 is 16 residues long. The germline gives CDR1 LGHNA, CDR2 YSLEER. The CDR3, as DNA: TGCGCCAGCAGCCAAAGGGCTAGCGGGAGGACAGATACGCAGTATTTT. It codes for CASSQRASGRTDTQYF.

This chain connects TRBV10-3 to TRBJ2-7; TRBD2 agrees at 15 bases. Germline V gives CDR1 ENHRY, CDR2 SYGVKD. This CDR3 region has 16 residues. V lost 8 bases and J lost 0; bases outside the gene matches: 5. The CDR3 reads CAIGGLAGGISYEQYF. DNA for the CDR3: TGTGCCATCGGGGGACTAGCGGGAGGAATCTCCTACGAGCAGTACTTC.

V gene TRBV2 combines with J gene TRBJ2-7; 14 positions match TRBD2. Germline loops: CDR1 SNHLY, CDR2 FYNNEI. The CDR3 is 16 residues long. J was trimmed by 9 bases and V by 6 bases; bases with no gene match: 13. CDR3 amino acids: CASRMGLAGDLGGQYF. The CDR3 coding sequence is TGTGCCAGCAGGATGGGACTAGCGGGAGATCTCGGGGGGCAGTACTTC. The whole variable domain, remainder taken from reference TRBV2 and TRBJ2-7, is EPEVTQTPSHQVTQMGQEVILRCVPISNHLYFYWYRQILGQKVEFLVSFYNNEISEKSEIFDDQFSVERPDGSNFTLKIRSTKLEDSAMYFCASRMGLAGDLGGQYFGPGTRLTVT.

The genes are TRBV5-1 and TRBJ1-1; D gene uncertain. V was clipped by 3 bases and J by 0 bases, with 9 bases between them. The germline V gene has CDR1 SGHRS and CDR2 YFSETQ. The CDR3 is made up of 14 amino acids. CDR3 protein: CASSSIGLNTEAFF. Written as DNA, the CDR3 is TGCGCCAGCAGCTCGATAGGATTGAACACTGAAGCTTTCTTT.

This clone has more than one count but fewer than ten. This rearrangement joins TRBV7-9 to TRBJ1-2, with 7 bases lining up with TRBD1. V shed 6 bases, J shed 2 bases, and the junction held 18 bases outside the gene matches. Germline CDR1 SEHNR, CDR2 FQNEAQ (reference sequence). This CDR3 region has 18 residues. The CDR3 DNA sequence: TGTGCCAGCAGGGAGAACGCAGGGGGGCCAGAGGGGAACTATGGCTACACCTTC. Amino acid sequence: CASRENAGGPEGNYGYTF.

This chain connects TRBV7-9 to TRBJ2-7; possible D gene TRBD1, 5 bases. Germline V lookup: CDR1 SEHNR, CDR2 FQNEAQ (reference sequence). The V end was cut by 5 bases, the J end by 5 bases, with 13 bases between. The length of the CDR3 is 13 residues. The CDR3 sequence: CASSPDSGNEQYF. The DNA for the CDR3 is TGTGCCAGCAGCCCCGACTCAGGGAACGAGCAGTACTTC.

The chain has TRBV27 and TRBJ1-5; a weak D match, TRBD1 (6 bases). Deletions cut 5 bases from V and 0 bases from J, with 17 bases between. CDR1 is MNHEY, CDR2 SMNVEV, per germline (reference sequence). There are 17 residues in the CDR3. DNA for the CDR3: TGTGCCAGCAGTCTCCGGGACAAGAGTTATAGCAATCAGCCCCAGCATTTT. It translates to CASSLRDKSYSNQPQHF.

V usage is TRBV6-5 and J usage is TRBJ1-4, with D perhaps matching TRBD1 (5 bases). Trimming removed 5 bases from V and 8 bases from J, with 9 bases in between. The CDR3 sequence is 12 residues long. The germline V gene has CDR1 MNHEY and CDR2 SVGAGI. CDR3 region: CASSPGGEKLFF. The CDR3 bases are TGTGCCAGCAGTCCCGGGGGGGAAAAACTGTTTTTT.

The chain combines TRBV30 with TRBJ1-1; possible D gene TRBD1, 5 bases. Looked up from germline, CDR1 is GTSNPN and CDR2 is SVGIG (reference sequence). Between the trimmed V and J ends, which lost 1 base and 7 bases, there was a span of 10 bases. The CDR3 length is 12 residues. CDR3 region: CAWSEEGNEAFF. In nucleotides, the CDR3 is TGTGCCTGGAGTGAGGAGGGGAATGAAGCTTTCTTT.

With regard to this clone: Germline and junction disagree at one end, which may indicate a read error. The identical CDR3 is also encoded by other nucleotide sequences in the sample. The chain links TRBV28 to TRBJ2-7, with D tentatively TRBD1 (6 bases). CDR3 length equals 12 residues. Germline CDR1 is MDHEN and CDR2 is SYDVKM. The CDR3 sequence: CATRDTTYEQYF. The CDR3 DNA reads TGTGCCACAAGGGACACTACCTACGAACAGTACTTC.

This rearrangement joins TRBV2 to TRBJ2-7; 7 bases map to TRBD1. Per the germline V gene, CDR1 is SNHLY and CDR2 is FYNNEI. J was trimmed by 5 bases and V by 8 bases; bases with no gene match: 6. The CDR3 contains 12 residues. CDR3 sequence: CASRDRADEQYF. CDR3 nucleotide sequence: TGTGCCAGCCGCGACAGGGCCGACGAGCAGTACTTC.

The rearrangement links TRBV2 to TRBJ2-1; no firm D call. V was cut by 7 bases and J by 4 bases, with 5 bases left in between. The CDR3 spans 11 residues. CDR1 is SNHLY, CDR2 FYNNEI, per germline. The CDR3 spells CASKYYNEQFF. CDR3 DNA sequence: TGTGCCAGCAAATATTACAATGAGCAGTTCTTC.

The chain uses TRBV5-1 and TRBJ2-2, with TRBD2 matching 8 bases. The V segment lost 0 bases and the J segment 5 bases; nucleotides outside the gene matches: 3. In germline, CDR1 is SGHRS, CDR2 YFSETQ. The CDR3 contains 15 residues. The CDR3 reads CASSLETGGTGELFF. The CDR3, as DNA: TGCGCCAGCAGCTTGGAGACGGGAGGGACCGGGGAGCTGTTTTTT.

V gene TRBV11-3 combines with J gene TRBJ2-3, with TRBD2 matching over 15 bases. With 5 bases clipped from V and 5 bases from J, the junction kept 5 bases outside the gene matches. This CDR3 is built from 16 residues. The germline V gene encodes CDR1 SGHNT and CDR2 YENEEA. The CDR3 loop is CASSPGTSGRIDTQYF. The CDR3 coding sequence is TGTGCCAGCAGCCCCGGGACTAGCGGGAGGATAGATACGCAGTATTTT.

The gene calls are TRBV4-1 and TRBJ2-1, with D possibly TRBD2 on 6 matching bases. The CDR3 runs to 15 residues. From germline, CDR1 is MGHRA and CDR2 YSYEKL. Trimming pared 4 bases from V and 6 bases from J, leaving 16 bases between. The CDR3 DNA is TGCGCCAGCAGCCCGATACCGACTAGGATCAATGAGCAGTTCTTC. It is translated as CASSPIPTRINEQFF.

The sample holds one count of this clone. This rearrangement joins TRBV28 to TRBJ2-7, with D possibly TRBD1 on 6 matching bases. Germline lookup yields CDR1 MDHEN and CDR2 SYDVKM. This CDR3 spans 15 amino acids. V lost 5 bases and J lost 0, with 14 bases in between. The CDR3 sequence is CASSTRGAISYEQYF. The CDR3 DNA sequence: TGTGCCAGCAGTACCAGGGGTGCTATCTCCTACGAGCAGTACTTC. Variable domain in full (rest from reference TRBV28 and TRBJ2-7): DVKVTQSSRYLVKRTGEKVFLECVQDMDHENMFWYRQDPGLGLRLIYFSYDVKMKEKGDIPEGYSVSREKKERFSLILESASTNQTSMYLCASSTRGAISYEQYFGPGTRLTVT.

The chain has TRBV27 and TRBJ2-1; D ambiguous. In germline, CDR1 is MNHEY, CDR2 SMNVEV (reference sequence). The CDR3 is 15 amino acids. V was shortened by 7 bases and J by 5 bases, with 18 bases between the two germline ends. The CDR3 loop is CASKSPAKADNEQFF. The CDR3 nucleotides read TGTGCCAGCAAATCACCCGCAAAGGCGGACAATGAGCAGTTCTTC.

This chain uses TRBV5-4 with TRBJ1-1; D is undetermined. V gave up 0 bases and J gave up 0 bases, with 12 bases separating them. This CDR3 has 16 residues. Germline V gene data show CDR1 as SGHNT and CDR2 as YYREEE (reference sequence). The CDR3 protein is CASSLAHSYLNTEAFF. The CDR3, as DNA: TGTGCCAGCAGCTTGGCCCACTCCTACTTGAACACTGAAGCTTTCTTT.